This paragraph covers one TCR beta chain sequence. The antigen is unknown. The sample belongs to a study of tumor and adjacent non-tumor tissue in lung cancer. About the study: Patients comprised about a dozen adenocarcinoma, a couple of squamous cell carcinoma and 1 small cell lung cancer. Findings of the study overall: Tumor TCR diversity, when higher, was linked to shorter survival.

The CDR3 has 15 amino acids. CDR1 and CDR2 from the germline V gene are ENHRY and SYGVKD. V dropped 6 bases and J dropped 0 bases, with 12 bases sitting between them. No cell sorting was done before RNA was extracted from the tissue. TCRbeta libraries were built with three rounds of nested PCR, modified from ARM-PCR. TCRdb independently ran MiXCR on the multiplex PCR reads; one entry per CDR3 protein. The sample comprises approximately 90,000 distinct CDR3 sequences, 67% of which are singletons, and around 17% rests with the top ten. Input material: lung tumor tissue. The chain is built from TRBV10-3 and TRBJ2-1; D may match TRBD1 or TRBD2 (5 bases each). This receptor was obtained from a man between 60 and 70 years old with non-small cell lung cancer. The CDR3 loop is CAISQKGSSYNEQFF. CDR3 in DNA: TGTGCCATCAGCCAAAAGGGGAGCTCCTACAATGAGCAGTTCTTC.